These 4 T cell receptor beta chains came from one sample sequenced in a study of shared clonotypes between healthy human individuals. Sequencing used immunoSEQ multiplex PCR; TCRdb keeps in-frame clones, though not all of them. This sample has about 100,000 clones, with around 68% found just once. The sequenced material came from memory CD8+ T cells sorted from blood. The subset is: CD45RO+ cells pooled with CCR7-negative TemRA cells. The source of these receptors is a woman in her 30s in good health.

This clone was recorded many times. The chain links TRBV6-1 to TRBJ1-2; possible D gene TRBD1, 6 bases. Trimming cost V 6 bases and J 4 bases, with 12 bases left between them. CDR3 length: 13 amino acids. Looked up from germline, CDR1 is MNHNS and CDR2 is SASEGT. DNA for the CDR3: TGTGCCAGCAGCTCAGGGGAGGCCTATGGCTACACCTTC. It specifies CASSSGEAYGYTF.

The genes are TRBV5-4 and TRBJ2-7; 10 bases line up with TRBD1. The trim removed 5 bases at V and 6 bases at J, leaving 8 bases unmatched. The germline V gene encodes CDR1 SGHNT and CDR2 YYREEE (reference sequence). The CDR3 runs to 14 residues. The CDR3 DNA is TGTGCCAGCAGGATTGGGACAGGGGTCTTCGAGCAGTACTTC. This sequence encodes CASRIGTGVFEQYF.

J is TRBJ2-1 and V is TRBV7-9; 7 bases are shared with TRBD1. The germline V gene has CDR1 SEHNR and CDR2 FQNEAQ (reference sequence). V shed 5 bases and J 8 bases; nucleotides not matched to a gene: 15. The CDR3 covers 16 residues. The DNA for the CDR3 is TGTGCCAGCAGCGAAGAGAGCAGGGGGTCTACGGATGAGCAGTTCTTC. Translated, it gives CASSEESRGSTDEQFF. Full variable domain (missing parts from reference TRBV7-9 and TRBJ2-1): DTGVSQNPRHKITKRGQNVTFRCDPISEHNRLYWYRQTLGQGPEFLTYFQNEAQLEKSRLLSDRFSAERPKGSFSTLEIQRTEQGDSAMYLCASSEESRGSTDEQFFGPGTRLTVL.

This clone was counted once. The rearrangement uses TRBV6-5 and TRBJ1-1; no clear D. The CDR3 consists of 15 residues. CDR1 MNHEY and CDR2 SVGAGI come from the germline V gene. Between the trimmed V and J ends, which lost 2 bases and 9 bases, there was a span of 19 bases. CDR3 loop: CASSYVSEGNLQAFF. As DNA, the CDR3 is TGTGCCAGCAGTTACGTATCAGAGGGCAATTTGCAAGCTTTCTTT.